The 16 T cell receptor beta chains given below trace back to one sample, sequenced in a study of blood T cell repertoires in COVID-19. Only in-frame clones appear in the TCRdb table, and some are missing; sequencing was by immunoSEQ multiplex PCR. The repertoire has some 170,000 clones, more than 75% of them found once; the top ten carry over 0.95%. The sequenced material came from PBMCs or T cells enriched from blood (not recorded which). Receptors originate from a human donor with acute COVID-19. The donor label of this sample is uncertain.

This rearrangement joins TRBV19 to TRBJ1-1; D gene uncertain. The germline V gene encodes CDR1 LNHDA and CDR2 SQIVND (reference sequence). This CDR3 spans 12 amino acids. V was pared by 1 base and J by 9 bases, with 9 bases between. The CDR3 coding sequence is TGTGCCAGTAGTATAGGCGTAGCTAAAGCTTTCTTT. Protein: CASSIGVAKAFF.

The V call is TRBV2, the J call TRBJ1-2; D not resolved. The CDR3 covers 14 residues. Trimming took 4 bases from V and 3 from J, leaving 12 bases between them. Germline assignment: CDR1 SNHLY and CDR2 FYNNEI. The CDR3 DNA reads TGTGCCAGCAGTGCGTACCGAGAGGACTATGGCTACACCTTC. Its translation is CASSAYREDYGYTF.

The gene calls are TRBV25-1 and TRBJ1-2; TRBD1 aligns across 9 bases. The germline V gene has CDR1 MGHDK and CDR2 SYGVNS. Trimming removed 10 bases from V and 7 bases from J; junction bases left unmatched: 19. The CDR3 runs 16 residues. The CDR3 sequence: CATRPPGQGYFGGYTF. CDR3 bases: TGTGCCACCAGGCCACCGGGACAGGGATATTTTGGTGGCTACACCTTC.

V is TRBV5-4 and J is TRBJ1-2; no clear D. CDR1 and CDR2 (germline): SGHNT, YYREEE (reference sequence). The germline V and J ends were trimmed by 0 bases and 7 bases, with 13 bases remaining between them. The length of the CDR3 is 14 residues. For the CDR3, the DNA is TGTGCCAGCAGCTTGGGGAGGCTCGCCTCTGGCTACACCTTC. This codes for CASSLGRLASGYTF. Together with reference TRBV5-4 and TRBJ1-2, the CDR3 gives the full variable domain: ETGVTQSPTHLIKTRGQQVTLRCSSQSGHNTVSWYQQALGQGPQFIFQYYREEENGRGNFPPRFSGLQFPNYSSELNVNALELDDSALYLCASSLGRLASGYTFGSGTRLTVV.

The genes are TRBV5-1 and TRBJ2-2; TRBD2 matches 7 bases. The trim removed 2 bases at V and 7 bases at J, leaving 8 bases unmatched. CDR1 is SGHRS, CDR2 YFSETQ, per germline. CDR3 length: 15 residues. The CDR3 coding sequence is TGCGCCAGCAGCTTTTCGGGGGGAGTCAGCGGGGAGCTGTTTTTT. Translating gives CASSFSGGVSGELFF.

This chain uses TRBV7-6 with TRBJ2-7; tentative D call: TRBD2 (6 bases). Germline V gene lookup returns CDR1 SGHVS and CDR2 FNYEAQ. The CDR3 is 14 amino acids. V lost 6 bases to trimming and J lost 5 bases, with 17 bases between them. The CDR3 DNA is TGTGCCAGCAGAGCTAACCCGGGGGATAACGAGCAGTACTTC. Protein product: CASRANPGDNEQYF.

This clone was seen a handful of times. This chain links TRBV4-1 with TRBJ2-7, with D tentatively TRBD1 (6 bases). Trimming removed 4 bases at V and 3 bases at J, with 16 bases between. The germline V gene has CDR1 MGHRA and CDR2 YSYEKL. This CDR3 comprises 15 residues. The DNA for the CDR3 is TGCGCCAGCAGCCCTACTAAAACAGGGCTCTACGAGCAGTACTTC. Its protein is CASSPTKTGLYEQYF.

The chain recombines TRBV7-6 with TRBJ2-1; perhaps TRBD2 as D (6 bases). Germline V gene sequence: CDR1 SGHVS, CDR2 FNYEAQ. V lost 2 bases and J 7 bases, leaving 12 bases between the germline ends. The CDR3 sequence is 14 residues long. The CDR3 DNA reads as TGTGCCAGCAGCTTACTAGCGTGGCAGAATGAGCAGTTCTTC. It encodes CASSLLAWQNEQFF.

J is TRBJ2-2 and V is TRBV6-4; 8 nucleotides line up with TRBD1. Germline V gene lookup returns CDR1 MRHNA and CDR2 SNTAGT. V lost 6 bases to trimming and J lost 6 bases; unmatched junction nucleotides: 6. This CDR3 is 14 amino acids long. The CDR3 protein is CASRLRGLSGELFF. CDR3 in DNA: TGTGCCAGCAGACTCAGGGGGCTGTCCGGGGAGCTGTTTTTT.

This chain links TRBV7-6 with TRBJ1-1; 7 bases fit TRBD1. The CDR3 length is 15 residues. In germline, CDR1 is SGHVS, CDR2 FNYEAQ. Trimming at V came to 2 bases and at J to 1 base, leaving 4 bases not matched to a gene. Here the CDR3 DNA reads TGTGCCAGCAGCTTAACCGGGACAGCGAACACTGAAGCTTTCTTT. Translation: CASSLTGTANTEAFF.

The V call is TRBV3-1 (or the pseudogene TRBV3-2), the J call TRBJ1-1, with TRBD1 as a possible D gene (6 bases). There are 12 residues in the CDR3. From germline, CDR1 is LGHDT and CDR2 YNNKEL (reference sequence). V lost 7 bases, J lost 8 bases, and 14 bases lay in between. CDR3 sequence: CASTPGAGEAFF. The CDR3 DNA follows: TGTGCCAGCACCCCAGGGGCGGGCGAAGCTTTCTTT.

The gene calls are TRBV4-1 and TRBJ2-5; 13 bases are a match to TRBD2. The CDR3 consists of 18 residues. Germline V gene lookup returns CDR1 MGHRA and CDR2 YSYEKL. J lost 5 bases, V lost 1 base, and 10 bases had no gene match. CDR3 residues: CASSQAPTSGGASETQYF. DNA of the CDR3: TGCGCCAGCAGCCAAGCCCCAACTAGCGGGGGGGCCTCCGAGACCCAGTACTTC.

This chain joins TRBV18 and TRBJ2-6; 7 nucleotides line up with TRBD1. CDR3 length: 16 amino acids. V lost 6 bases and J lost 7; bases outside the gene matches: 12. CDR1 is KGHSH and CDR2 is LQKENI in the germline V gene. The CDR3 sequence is CASSPGRTGDANVLTF. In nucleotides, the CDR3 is TGTGCCAGCTCGCCGGGGCGAACAGGGGATGCCAACGTCCTGACTTTC.

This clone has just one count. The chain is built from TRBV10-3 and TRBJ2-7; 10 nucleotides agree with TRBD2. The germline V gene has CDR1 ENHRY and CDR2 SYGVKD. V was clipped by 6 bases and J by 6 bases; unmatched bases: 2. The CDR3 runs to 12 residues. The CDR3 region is CAISLAGAEQYF. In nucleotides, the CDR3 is TGTGCCATCAGCCTAGCGGGGGCCGAGCAGTACTTC.

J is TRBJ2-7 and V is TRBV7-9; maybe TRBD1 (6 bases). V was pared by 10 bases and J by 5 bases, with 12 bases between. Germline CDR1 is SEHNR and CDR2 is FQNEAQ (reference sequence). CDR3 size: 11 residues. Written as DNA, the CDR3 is TGTGCCACTGAACAGGGTCACGAGCAGTACTTC. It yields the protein CATEQGHEQYF.

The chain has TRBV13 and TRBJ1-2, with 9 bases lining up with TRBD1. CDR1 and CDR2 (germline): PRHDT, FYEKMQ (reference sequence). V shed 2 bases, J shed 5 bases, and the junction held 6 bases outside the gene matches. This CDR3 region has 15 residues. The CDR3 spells CASSLHGQGLYGYTF. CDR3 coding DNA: TGTGCCAGCAGCTTACACGGACAGGGGCTATATGGCTACACCTTC.